The entry that follows covers one T cell receptor (beta chain) sequence. The data were taken from a study of blood T cell repertoires in COVID-19. Study in general: Specimens from acute and convalescent COVID-19 originated in the United States, Italy and Spain. In each case, the material was cDNA or gDNA derived from T cells, B-cell-depleted T cells, or PBMCs.

Profiled with immunoSEQ multiplex PCR; TCRdb holds only in-frame clones, not every one. Of 250,000 to 300,000 clones in the sample, roughly 91% were seen once. In terms of age and location, participants ranged from about 18 to 95 years and lived in about 25 US areas. Trimming took 3 bases from V and 1 from J; bases not matched to a gene: 2. Per germline, CDR1 SGHAT and CDR2 FQNNGV. This CDR3 region has 14 residues. The chain employs TRBV11-2 and TRBJ2-7; 8 bases match TRBD1. The receptor's source is a woman between 55 and 75 years old who had recovered from COVID-19. The material sequenced was PBMCs or T cells enriched from blood (not recorded which). CDR3 sequence reads: CASSFRDRSYEQYF. DNA of the CDR3: TGTGCCAGCAGCTTCCGGGACAGGTCCTACGAGCAGTACTTC.